The 30 T cell receptor beta chains below all came from one sample that was sequenced in a study of long-term antiretroviral therapy in people with HIV. Run at survey level, the immunoSEQ assay was version v3.0. Here immunoSEQ multiplex PCR was the method, and the copy in TCRdb shows in-frame clones only, minus some. The table lists around 20,000 clones, 79% of them singletons, with nearly 6.5% in the top ten. This sample comprised unsorted PBMCs, obtained at the start of antiretroviral therapy, before treatment. These receptors originate from a man aged 18 to 29 with HIV.

This sequence joins TRBV7-8 and TRBJ2-2; D remains ambiguous. The CDR3 has 15 residues. Germline CDR1 reads SGHVS; CDR2 reads FQNEAQ. The germline V and J ends were trimmed by 1 base and 4 bases, with 10 bases remaining between them. CDR3 sequence (DNA): TGTGCCAGCAGCTTAGGGGTATCGCGCACCGGGGAGCTGTTTTTT. It yields the protein CASSLGVSRTGELFF.

This chain links TRBV10-1 with TRBJ2-3, with D uncertain. The CDR3 is 14 residues long. Germline CDR1 and CDR2: WNHNN and SYGVQD (reference sequence). The V end lost 0 bases, the J end lost 6 bases, and 10 bases lay between the germline ends. As DNA, the CDR3 is TGCGCCAGCAGTGAGTCACTCGCCCCCGATACGCAGTATTTT. This translates into CASSESLAPDTQYF.

This clone was seen more than once but under ten times. CDR3 region: CASSTTGVTNEKLFF. Written as DNA, the CDR3 is TGTGCCAGCAGCACGACAGGGGTAACTAATGAAAAACTGTTTTTT. The chain joins TRBV28 to TRBJ1-4, with 8 bases fitting TRBD1. The CDR3 is 15 amino acids. The V gene's germline CDR1 is MDHEN and CDR2 SYDVKM. The trim removed 6 bases at V and 1 base at J, leaving 4 bases unmatched.

This clone is deemed medium-sized. The rearrangement uses TRBV9 and TRBJ1-3; TRBD1 matches at 7 bases. Trimming took 3 bases from V and 0 from J; bases not matched to a gene: 12. CDR3 length: 18 residues. In germline, CDR1 is SGDLS, CDR2 YYNGEE. The CDR3 spells CASSEAQGKVASGNTIYF. In DNA form, the CDR3 reads TGTGCCAGCAGCGAGGCACAGGGGAAGGTGGCCTCTGGAAACACCATATATTTT.

V gene TRBV4-2 combines with J gene TRBJ2-1; TRBD2 agrees at 13 bases. The trim removed 4 bases at V and 10 bases at J, leaving 4 bases unmatched. The CDR3 is 14 amino acids. Germline V gene lookup returns CDR1 LGHNA and CDR2 YNFKEQ. The CDR3 region has the DNA TGTGCCAGCAGCCCCGGACTAGCGGGAGACGAGCAGTTCTTC. This gives the protein CASSPGLAGDEQFF.

This clone was seen just once. The chain joins TRBV7-9 to TRBJ2-7, with D perhaps TRBD2 (5 bases). Trimming took off 6 bases at V and 1 base at J, with 10 bases between the two ends. Germline CDR1 reads SEHNR; CDR2 reads FQNEAQ (reference sequence). The CDR3 loop spans 13 amino acids. The CDR3 loop is CASSFRGSYEQYF. The CDR3 DNA is TGTGCCAGCAGTTTCCGAGGGTCCTACGAGCAGTACTTC.

V gene TRBV9 combines with J gene TRBJ2-1; TRBD2 matches 9 bases. The CDR3 runs to 15 residues. V shed 0 bases, J shed 8 bases, and the junction held 6 bases outside the gene matches. Germline CDR1 is SGDLS and CDR2 is YYNGEE. The CDR3 sequence is CASSVELAGLYEQFF. CDR3 coding DNA: TGTGCCAGCAGCGTAGAACTAGCGGGCCTCTATGAGCAGTTCTTC.

This rearrangement joins TRBV28 to TRBJ2-7, with no clear D. Germline-derived CDR1 and CDR2 are MDHEN and SYDVKM. With 3 bases removed from V and 3 bases from J, the gap between germline ends came to 12 bases. This CDR3 has 14 amino acids. Here the CDR3 DNA reads TGTGCCAGCAGTTTTCTCCCCCCCCTCTACGAGCAGTACTTC. Amino acid sequence: CASSFLPPLYEQYF.

J is TRBJ2-7 and V is TRBV6-1; perhaps TRBD2 as D (5 bases). Germline CDR1 reads MNHNS; CDR2 reads SASEGT. V lost 6 bases and J lost 2, with 8 bases in between. The CDR3 runs 12 residues. CDR3 sequence (DNA): TGTGCCAGCAGCACTAGGCCCTACGAGCAGTACTTC. Protein sequence: CASSTRPYEQYF.

CDR3 coding DNA: TGCAGCGTTGAAATGACCGGGAGAAACTCCTACGAGCAGTACTTC. Translating gives CSVEMTGRNSYEQYF. The V gene is TRBV29-1, the J gene TRBJ2-7; possibly TRBD2 for D (6 bases). This CDR3 contains 15 residues. Trimming removed 2 bases from V and 0 bases from J, with 14 bases in between. Germline values: CDR1 SQVTM, CDR2 ANQGSEA.

J is TRBJ1-3 and V is TRBV15; D call uncertain. CDR1 and CDR2 (germline): LNHNV, YYDKDF (reference sequence). This CDR3 comprises 16 residues. The V end lost 2 bases, the J end lost 0 bases, and 11 bases lay between the germline ends. This chain's CDR3 is CATSRSRTPSGNTIYF. In DNA, the CDR3 is TGTGCCACCAGCAGAAGCAGGACCCCCTCTGGAAACACCATATATTTT.

The V call is TRBV18, the J call TRBJ1-1; 10 bases align to TRBD1. V shed 1 base, J shed 5 bases, and the junction held 13 bases outside the gene matches. Germline V gene data show CDR1 as KGHSH and CDR2 as LQKENI. CDR3 length equals 18 residues. This CDR3 is CASSPLFRDRGRGTEAFF. In nucleotides, the CDR3 is TGTGCCAGCTCACCACTCTTTAGAGACAGGGGGCGAGGAACTGAAGCTTTCTTT.

The table lists this clone with a count of one. The chain carries TRBV11-1 and TRBJ2-3, with D perhaps given as TRBD1 or TRBD2 (5 bases each). CDR3 length equals 15 residues. The V end was cut by 6 bases, the J end by 2 bases, with 15 bases between. Per germline, CDR1 SGHAT and CDR2 FQDESV (reference sequence). The CDR3 bases are TGTGCCAGCAGTCGGGACGTCGGGATCACAGATACGCAGTATTTT. This gives the protein CASSRDVGITDTQYF.

V usage is TRBV13 and J usage is TRBJ2-7; possible D gene TRBD2, 5 bases. Germline V gene sequence: CDR1 PRHDT, CDR2 FYEKMQ (reference sequence). With 0 bases removed from V and 0 bases from J, the gap between germline ends came to 12 bases. This CDR3 contains 16 residues. The CDR3 spells CASSLGDGGLSYEQYF. The DNA of the CDR3 is TGTGCCAGCAGCTTAGGTGACGGCGGACTCTCCTACGAGCAGTACTTC. The variable domain in full, completed from reference TRBV13 and TRBJ2-7, reads AAGVIQSPRHLIKEKRETATLKCYPIPRHDTVYWYQQGPGQDPQFLISFYEKMQSDKGSIPDRFSAQQFSDYHSELNMSSLELGDSALYFCASSLGDGGLSYEQYFGPGTRLTVT.

The chain has TRBV6-1 and TRBJ2-2; unclear D gene. The CDR3 covers 13 residues. With 6 bases removed from V and 8 bases from J, the gap between germline ends came to 13 bases. Germline CDR1 and CDR2: MNHNS and SASEGT. The CDR3 DNA reads as TGTGCCAGCAGAGCGTCCTTGTTAGGGGAGCTGTTTTTT. Its protein is CASRASLLGELFF.

This clone was counted between two and nine times. V usage is TRBV2 and J usage is TRBJ2-7; perhaps D is TRBD1 or TRBD2 (5 bases each). CDR1 is SNHLY and CDR2 is FYNNEI in the germline V gene. This CDR3 has 14 residues. The V end was cut by 5 bases, the J end by 5 bases, with 16 bases between. The CDR3 nucleotides read TGTGCCAGCAGTCCCGGGACCGCGCGGGACGAGCAGTACTTC. Protein: CASSPGTARDEQYF.

The gene calls are TRBV19 and TRBJ2-7; 12 bases agree with TRBD2. Trimming took 7 bases from V and 7 from J; bases not matched to a gene: 11. CDR1 and CDR2 from the germline V gene are LNHDA and SQIVND (reference sequence). The CDR3 length is 15 residues. The CDR3 is CASTPQGLAGEEQYF. CDR3 nucleotide sequence: TGTGCCAGTACCCCACAGGGACTAGCGGGCGAAGAGCAGTACTTC.

This clone appeared a single time. The chain has TRBV27 and TRBJ2-7; D possibly matches TRBD1 or TRBD2 (7 bases each). The V end was cut by 5 bases, the J end by 7 bases, with 18 bases between. Germline values: CDR1 MNHEY, CDR2 SMNVEV (reference sequence). The CDR3 is 14 amino acids. CDR3 region: CASSLTSQGGEQYF. The CDR3 DNA follows: TGTGCCAGCAGTCTCACCTCCCAGGGGGGGGAGCAGTACTTC.

In DNA form, the CDR3 reads TGTGCCACCAGCAGAGATGTTTCTGAGCAGTTCTTC. Amino acid sequence: CATSRDVSEQFF. V is TRBV15 and J is TRBJ2-1; D unclear. The germline CDR1 and CDR2 sequences are LNHNV and YYDKDF (reference sequence). The CDR3 extends over 12 amino acids. Trimming stripped 0 bases from V and 9 bases from J, with 6 bases between.

The V and J genes are TRBV7-9 and TRBJ2-1, with D possibly TRBD2 on 5 matching bases. The CDR3 sequence is 13 residues long. CDR1 is SEHNR, CDR2 FQNEAQ, per germline (reference sequence). V lost 1 base and J lost 10, with 11 bases in between. This chain's CDR3 is CASSLEGPGEQFF. CDR3 coding DNA: TGTGCCAGCAGCTTAGAGGGTCCGGGGGAGCAGTTCTTC.

The count of this clone is one. This rearrangement joins TRBV12-5 to TRBJ1-2; 9 bases agree with TRBD1. From germline, CDR1 is LGHNT and CDR2 FRNRAP. The CDR3 runs 14 residues. V shed 5 bases and J 4 bases; nucleotides not matched to a gene: 5. The CDR3 DNA is TGTGCTAGTGGTGGACAGGGGAATATCTATGGCTACACCTTC. Protein sequence: CASGGQGNIYGYTF.

The chain joins TRBV7-9 to TRBJ2-1, with 15 bases matching TRBD2. The germline CDR1 and CDR2 sequences are SEHNR and FQNEAQ (reference sequence). CDR3 length: 16 residues. Trimming removed 4 bases from V and 7 bases from J; junction bases left unmatched: 5. CDR3 nucleotides: TGTGCCAGCAGCTCAGGACTAGCGGGAGGGCTTAATGAGCAGTTCTTC. It translates to CASSSGLAGGLNEQFF.

The chain links TRBV2 to TRBJ1-3; a weak D match, TRBD1 (5 bases). The CDR3 totals 14 residues. V lost 3 bases, J lost 7 bases, and 13 bases lay in between. Germline values: CDR1 SNHLY, CDR2 FYNNEI. CDR3 in DNA: TGTGCCAGCAGTGAGCTTGGGGGGTGGAACACCATATATTTT. Translating it yields CASSELGGWNTIYF.

The chain carries TRBV6-5 and TRBJ1-1, with TRBD1 identical over 7 bases. CDR1 and CDR2 from the germline V gene are MNHEY and SVGAGI. With 11 bases clipped from V and 2 bases from J, the junction kept 5 bases outside the gene matches. This CDR3 has 12 amino acids. This CDR3 is CAVGQVNTEAFF. The CDR3 DNA reads as TGTGCCGTTGGACAGGTCAACACTGAAGCTTTCTTT.

The chain links TRBV5-5 to TRBJ2-1; TRBD1 matches 9 bases. CDR3 size: 15 residues. The V segment lost 4 bases and the J segment 4 bases; nucleotides outside the gene matches: 6. Germline values: CDR1 SGHKS, CDR2 YYEKEE (reference sequence). In DNA form, the CDR3 reads TGTGCCAGCAGCCGGGACAGGGCAGGATACAATGAGCAGTTCTTC. This translates into CASSRDRAGYNEQFF.

The chain uses TRBV11-2 and TRBJ2-3; tentative D call: TRBD2 (6 bases). Germline V gene sequence: CDR1 SGHAT, CDR2 FQNNGV. The CDR3 loop spans 14 amino acids. Trimming took 5 bases from V and 5 from J, leaving 14 bases between them. CDR3 DNA: TGTGCCAGCAGCCAGGACACGCGGGGAGATACGCAGTATTTT. This gives the protein CASSQDTRGDTQYF.

The chain links TRBV5-4 to TRBJ1-1; D not certain. This CDR3 is built from 15 residues. Trimming took 6 bases from V and 4 from J, leaving 19 bases between them. Germline V gene lookup returns CDR1 SGHNT and CDR2 YYREEE (reference sequence). CDR3 protein: CASINSRGGSTEAFF. The DNA for the CDR3 is TGTGCCAGCATCAATAGCCGGGGTGGGAGCACTGAAGCTTTCTTT.

The chain couples TRBV28 to TRBJ2-5, with D hard to call. The CDR3 has 14 residues. In germline, CDR1 is MDHEN, CDR2 SYDVKM. V was pared by 1 base and J by 7 bases, with 13 bases between. The CDR3 region has the DNA TGTGCCAGCAGTTTATTGCACAAACGAGGGACCCAGTACTTC. Translation: CASSLLHKRGTQYF.

This clone turned up a few times. This rearrangement joins TRBV2 to TRBJ1-1; D call uncertain. Trimming shortened V by 6 bases and J by 0 bases, and 14 bases separated the two germline ends. The CDR3 spans 15 residues. Germline values: CDR1 SNHLY, CDR2 FYNNEI. The CDR3: CASRGYRTVNTEAFF. CDR3 in DNA: TGTGCCAGCAGAGGATATAGGACCGTGAACACTGAAGCTTTCTTT.

V usage is TRBV7-9 and J usage is TRBJ2-7, with D perhaps matching TRBD2 (5 bases). The CDR3 runs to 14 residues. V was cut by 3 bases and J by 7 bases, with 16 bases left in between. Germline assignment: CDR1 SEHNR and CDR2 FQNEAQ (reference sequence). CDR3 coding DNA: TGTGCCAGCAGCTTTATGGGTAGTCGAGGGGAGCAGTACTTC. Translation: CASSFMGSRGEQYF.